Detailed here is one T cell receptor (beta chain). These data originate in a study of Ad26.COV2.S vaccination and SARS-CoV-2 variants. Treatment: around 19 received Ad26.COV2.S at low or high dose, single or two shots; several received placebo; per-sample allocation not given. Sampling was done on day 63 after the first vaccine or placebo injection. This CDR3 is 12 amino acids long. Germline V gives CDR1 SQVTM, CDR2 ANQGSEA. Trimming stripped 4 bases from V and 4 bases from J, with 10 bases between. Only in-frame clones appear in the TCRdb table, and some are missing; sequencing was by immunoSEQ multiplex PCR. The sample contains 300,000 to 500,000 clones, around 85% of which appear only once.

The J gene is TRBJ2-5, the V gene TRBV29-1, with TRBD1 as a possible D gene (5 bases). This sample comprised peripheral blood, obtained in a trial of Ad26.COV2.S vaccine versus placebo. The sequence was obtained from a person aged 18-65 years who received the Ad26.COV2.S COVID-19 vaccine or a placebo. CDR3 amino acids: CSVGAGPETQYF. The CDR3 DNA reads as TGCAGCGTTGGAGCAGGGCCAGAGACCCAGTACTTC.